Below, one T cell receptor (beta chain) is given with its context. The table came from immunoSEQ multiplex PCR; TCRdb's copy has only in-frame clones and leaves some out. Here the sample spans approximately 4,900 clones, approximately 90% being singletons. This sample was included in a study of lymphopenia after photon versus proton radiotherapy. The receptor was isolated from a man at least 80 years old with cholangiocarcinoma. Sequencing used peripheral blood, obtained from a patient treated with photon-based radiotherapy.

The DNA of the CDR3 is TGTGCCAGCAGCCCCCCTGAGCCAGCCACTACCTACTTC. This encodes CASSPPEPATTYF. The V call is TRBV6-1, the J call TRBJ2-7; D gene ambiguous. This CDR3 spans 13 amino acids. From germline, CDR1 is MNHNS and CDR2 SASEGT. Between the trimmed V and J ends, which lost 6 bases and 13 bases, there was a span of 22 bases.